This T cell receptor beta chain originates from a study of immune evolution from preneoplasia to lung adenocarcinoma. The germline V gene encodes CDR1 LNHDA and CDR2 SQIVND (reference sequence). This CDR3 contains 13 residues. J was trimmed by 4 bases and V by 6 bases; bases with no gene match: 3. Clones were read by immunoSEQ multiplex PCR, and TCRdb kept only the in-frame ones, dropping some. Here the sample spans 6,000 or so clones, roughly 81% being singletons. The chain carries TRBV19 and TRBJ2-7; TRBD1 aligns across 10 bases. The sample taken for sequencing was FFPE invasive lung adenocarcinoma tissue. The sequence was obtained from a person aged 45-65 years with lung adenocarcinoma. The CDR3 bases are TGTGCCAGTAGCCGGGACAGGGGTTACGAGCAGTACTTC. This encodes CASSRDRGYEQYF.